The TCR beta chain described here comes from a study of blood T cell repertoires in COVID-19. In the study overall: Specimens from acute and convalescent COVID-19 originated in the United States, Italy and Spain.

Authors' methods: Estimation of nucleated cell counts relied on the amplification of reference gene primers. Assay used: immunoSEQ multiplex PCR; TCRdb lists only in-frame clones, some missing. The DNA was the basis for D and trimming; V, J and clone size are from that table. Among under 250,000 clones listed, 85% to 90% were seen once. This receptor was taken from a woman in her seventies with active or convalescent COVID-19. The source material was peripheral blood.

CDR3 DNA: TGCGCCAGCAGCCTTAGTCCAACTAATGAAAAACTGTTTTTT. It encodes CASSLSPTNEKLFF. V and J are TRBV4-3 and TRBJ1-4; unclear D gene. V lost 4 bases and J 0 bases, leaving 6 bases between the germline ends. Per germline, CDR1 LGHNA and CDR2 YSLEER. The CDR3 is 14 residues long.